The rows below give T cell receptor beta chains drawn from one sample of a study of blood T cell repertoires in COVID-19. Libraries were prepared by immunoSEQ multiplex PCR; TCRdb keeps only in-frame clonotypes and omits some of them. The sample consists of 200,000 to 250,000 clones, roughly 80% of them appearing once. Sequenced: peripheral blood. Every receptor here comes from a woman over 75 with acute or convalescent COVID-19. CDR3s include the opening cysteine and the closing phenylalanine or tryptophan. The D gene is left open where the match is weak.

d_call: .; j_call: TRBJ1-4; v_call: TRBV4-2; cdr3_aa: CASSHGGLGGGNEKLFF
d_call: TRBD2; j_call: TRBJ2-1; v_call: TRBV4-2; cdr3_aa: CASSQETSGSSYNEQFF
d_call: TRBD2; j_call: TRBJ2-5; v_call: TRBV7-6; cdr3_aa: CASIVTSGGAETQYF
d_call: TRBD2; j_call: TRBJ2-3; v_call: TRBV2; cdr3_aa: CASSVLAGGGSTDTQYF
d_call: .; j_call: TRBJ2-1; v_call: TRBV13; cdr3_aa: CASSGLGPDHEQFF
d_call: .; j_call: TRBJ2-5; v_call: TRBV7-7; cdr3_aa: CASSPGRGQETQYF
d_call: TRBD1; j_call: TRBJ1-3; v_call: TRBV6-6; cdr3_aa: CASSSYRGSGNTIYF
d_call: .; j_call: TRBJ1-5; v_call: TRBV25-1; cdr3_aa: CASSESQGYQPQHF
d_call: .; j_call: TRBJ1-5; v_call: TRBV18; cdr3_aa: CASSPGGFQPQHF
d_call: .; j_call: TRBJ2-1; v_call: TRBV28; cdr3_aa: CASRLTISDEQFF
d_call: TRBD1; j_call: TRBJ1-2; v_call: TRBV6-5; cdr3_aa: CASKDRGIYGYTF
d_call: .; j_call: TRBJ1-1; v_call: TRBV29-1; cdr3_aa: CSVVRDTAGTTEAFF
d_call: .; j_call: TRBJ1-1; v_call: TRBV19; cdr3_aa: CASSPRTEGDTEAFF
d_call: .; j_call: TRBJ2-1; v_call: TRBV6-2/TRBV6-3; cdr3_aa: CASTPRGVGYNEQFF
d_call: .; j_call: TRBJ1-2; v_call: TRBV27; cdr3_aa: CASRPVDRSHGYTF
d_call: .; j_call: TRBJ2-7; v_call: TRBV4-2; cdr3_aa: CASSQGAHEEQYF
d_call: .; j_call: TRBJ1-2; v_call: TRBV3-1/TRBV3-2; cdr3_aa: CASSHGVSYGYTF
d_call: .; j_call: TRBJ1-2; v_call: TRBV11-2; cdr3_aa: CASSLDPRGGDGYTF
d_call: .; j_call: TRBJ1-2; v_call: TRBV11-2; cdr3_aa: CASSPLRGNGGYTF
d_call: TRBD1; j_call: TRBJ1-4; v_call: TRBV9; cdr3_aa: CASSAFVGQGNEKLFF
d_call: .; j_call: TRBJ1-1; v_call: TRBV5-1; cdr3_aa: CASSSQTDSRDTEAFF
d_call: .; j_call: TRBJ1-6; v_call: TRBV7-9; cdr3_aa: CAGRRDTDSPLHF
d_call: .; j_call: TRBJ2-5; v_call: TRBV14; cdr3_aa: CASSHPAEETQYF
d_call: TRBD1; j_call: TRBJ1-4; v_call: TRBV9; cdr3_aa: CASSVGGQGFTNEKLFF
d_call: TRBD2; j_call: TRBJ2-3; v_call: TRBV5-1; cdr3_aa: CASSLGGSSGGRTQYF
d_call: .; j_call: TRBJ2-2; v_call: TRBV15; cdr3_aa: CATSWPAFQGGRTGELFF
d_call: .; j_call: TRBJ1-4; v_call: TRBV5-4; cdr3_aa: CASSQLENHPGAEKLFF
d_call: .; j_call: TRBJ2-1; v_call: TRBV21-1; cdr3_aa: CASSASGRWNEQFF
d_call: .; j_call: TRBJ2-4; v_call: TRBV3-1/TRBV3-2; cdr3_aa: CASSQAGMAKNIQYF
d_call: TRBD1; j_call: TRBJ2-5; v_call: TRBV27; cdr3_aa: CASSFEGAETQYF
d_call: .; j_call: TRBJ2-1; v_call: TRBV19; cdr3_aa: CASSPTGPSSYNEQFF
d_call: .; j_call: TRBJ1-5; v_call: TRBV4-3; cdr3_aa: CASSQDRGAASGPQHF
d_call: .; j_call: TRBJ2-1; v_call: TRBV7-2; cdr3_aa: CASSFDLAENEQFF
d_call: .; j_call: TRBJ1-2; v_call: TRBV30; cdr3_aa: CAWSGDRTSQGYTF
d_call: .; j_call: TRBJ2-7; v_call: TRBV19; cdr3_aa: CASSSPGLTYEQYF
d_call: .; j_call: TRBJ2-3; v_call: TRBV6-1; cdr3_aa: CASSDGVVGTDTQYF
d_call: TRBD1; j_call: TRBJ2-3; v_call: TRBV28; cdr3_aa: CASSSDRPNDTQYF